This T cell receptor beta chain was documented in a study of persistence of HIV-infected CD4 T cells. Overall study context: Median time on suppressive ART was over seven years.

With respect to this clone: Its antigen is undetermined.

Overlapping HIV-1 Gag 15-mer peptides at approximately 0.91 ug per peptide per mL were used. CD40L/CD69 double-negative CD45RO-high memory CD4+ T cells were collected. Donors had undetectable plasma HIV-1 RNA, under 50 copies/mL, for 4+ years. CD4+ T cell counts exceeded 400 cells/uL; CMV serology was positive. With V trimmed by 3 bases and J by 1 base, 10 bases remained unmatched. Germline V lookup: CDR1 SGHDT, CDR2 YYEEEE. This CDR3 region has 17 residues. Sequencing used immunoSEQ version 4 in survey mode. The method was immunoSEQ multiplex PCR; TCRdb's version includes in-frame clones alone and lacks a portion of them. Among 30,000 to 35,000 clones listed, about four fifths were seen once.

This rearrangement joins TRBV5-6 to TRBJ2-3; 8 positions agree with TRBD2. Source: CD4+ T cells sorted from PBMCs after 18-hour stimulation, taken from a patient who received antiretroviral therapy. This TCR was recovered from an adult woman with HIV who was CMV-seropositive. CDR3 DNA sequence: TGTGCCAGCAGCTCACCCTCAGCGGGGGCACGCACAGATACGCAGTATTTT. It specifies CASSSPSAGARTDTQYF.